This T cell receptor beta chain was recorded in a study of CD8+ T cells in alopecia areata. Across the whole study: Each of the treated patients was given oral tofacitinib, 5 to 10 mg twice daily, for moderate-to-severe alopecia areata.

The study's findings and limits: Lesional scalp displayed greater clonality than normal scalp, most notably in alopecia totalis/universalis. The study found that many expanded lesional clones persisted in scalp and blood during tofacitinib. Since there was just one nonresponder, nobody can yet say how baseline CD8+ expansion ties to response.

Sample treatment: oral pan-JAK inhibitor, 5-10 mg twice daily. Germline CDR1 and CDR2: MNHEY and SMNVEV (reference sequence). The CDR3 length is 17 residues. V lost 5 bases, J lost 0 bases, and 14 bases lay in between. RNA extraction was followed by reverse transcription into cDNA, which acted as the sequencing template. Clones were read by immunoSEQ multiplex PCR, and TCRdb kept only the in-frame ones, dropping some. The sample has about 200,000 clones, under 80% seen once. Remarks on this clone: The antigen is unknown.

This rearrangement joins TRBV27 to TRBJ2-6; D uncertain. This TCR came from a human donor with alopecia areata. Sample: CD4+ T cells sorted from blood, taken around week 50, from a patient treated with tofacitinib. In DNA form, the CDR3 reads TGTGCCAGCAGTCCTCAAAGGGTCGCCTCTGGGGCCAACGTCCTGACTTTC. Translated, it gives CASSPQRVASGANVLTF.